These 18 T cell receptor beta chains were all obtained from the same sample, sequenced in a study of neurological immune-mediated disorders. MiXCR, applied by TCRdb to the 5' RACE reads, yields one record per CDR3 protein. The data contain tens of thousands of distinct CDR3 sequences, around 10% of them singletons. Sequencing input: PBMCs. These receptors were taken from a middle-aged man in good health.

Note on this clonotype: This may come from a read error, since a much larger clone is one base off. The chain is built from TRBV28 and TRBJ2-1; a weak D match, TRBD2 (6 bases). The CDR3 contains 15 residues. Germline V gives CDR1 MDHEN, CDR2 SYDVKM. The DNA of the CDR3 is TGTGACAGCAGGGATAAGCGGGTTGCCTACAATGAGCAGTTCTTC. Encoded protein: CDSRDKRVAYNEQFF.

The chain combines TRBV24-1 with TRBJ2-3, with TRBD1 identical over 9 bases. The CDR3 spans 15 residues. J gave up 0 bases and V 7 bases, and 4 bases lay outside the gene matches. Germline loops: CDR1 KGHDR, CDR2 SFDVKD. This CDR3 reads CATRGTGSSTDTQYF. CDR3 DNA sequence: TGTGCCACCAGAGGGACAGGGTCCAGCACAGATACGCAGTATTTT.

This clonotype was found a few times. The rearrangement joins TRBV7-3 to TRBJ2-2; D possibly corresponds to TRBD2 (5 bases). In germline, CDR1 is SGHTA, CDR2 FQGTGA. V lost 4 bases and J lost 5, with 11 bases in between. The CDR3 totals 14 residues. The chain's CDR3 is CASSSSRGTGELFF. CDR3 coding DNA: TGTGCCAGCAGCTCCAGTCGGGGAACCGGGGAGCTGTTTTTT.

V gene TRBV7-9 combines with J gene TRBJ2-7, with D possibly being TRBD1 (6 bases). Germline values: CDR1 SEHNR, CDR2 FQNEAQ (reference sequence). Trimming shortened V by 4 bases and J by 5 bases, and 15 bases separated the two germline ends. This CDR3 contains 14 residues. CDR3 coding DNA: TGTGCCAGCAGCTCATCGTCCCAGGGGAACGAGCAGTACTTC. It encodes CASSSSSQGNEQYF.

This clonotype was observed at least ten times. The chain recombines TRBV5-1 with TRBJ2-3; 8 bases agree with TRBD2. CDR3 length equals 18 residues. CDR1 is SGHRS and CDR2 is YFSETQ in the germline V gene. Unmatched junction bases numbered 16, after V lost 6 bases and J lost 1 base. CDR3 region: CASNRRSGGLGGTDTQYF. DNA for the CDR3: TGCGCCAGCAATCGAAGGAGCGGGGGCCTAGGAGGCACAGATACGCAGTATTTT.

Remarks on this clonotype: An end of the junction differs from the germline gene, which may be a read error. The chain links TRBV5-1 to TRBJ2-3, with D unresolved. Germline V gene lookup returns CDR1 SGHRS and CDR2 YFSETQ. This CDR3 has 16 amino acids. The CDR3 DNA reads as TGCACCAGCAGCCGTACCGGAGCAGTAAGCACAGATACGCAGTATTTT. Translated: CTSSRTGAVSTDTQYF.

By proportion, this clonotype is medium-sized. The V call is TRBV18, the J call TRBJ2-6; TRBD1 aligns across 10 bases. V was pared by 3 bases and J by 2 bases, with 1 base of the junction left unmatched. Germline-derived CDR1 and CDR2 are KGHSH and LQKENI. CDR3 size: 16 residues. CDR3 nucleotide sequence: TGTGCCAGCTCACCCGGGACAGGGGCTGGGGCCAACGTCCTGACTTTC. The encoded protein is CASSPGTGAGANVLTF.

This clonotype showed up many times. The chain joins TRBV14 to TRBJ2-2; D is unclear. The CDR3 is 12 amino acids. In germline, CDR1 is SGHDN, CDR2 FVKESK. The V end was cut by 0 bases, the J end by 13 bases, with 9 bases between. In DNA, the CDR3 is TGTGCCAGCAGCCAAGACCGTGACGGGCTGTTTTTT. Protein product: CASSQDRDGLFF.

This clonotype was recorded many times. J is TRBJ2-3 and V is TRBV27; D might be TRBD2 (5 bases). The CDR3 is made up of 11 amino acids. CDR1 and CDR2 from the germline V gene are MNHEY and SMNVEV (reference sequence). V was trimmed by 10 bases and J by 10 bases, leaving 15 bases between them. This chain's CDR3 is CATRRRESQYF. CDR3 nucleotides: TGTGCCACCCGCCGCCGGGAATCGCAGTATTTT.

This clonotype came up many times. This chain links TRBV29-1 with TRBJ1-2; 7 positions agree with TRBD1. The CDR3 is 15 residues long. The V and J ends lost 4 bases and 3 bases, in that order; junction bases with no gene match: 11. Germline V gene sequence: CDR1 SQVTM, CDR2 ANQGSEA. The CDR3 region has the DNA TGCAGCGTTGTGGGGACAGATTGGAGCGACTATGGCTACACCTTC. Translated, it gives CSVVGTDWSDYGYTF.

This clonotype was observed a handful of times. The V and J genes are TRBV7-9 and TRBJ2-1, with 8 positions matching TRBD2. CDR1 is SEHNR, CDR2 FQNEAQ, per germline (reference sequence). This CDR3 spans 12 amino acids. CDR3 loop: CAASRLAQEQFF. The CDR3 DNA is TGTGCTGCAAGTAGACTAGCGCAGGAGCAGTTCTTC.

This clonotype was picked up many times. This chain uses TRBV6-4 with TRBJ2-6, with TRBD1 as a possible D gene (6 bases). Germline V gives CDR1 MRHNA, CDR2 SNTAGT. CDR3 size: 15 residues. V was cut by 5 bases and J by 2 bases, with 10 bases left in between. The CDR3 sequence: CASSPGATGANVLTF. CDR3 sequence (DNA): TGTGCCAGCAGTCCAGGGGCCACTGGGGCCAACGTCCTGACTTTC.

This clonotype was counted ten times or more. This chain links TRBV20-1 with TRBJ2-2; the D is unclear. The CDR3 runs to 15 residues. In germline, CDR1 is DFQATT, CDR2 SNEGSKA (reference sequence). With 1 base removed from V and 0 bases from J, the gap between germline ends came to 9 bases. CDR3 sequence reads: CSARVGGANTGELFF. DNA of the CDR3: TGCAGTGCTAGAGTGGGCGGCGCGAACACCGGGGAGCTGTTTTTT.

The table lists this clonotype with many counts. This chain's CDR3 is CATNGLNTGELFF. The CDR3 bases are TGTGCCACCAATGGACTTAACACCGGGGAGCTGTTTTTT. J is TRBJ2-2 and V is TRBV24-1; tentatively, D is TRBD2 (5 bases). Between the trimmed V and J ends, which lost 8 bases and 2 bases, there was a span of 8 bases. The CDR3 runs 13 residues. From germline, CDR1 is KGHDR and CDR2 SFDVKD.

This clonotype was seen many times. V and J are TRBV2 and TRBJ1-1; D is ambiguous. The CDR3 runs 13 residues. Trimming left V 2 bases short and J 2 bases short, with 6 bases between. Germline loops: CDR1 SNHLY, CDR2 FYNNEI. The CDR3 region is CASSERANTEAFF. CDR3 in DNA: TGTGCCAGCAGTGAAAGAGCTAACACTGAAGCTTTCTTT. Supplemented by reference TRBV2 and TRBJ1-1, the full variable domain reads EPEVTQTPSHQVTQMGQEVILRCVPISNHLYFYWYRQILGQKVEFLVSFYNNEISEKSEIFDDQFSVERPDGSNFTLKIRSTKLEDSAMYFCASSERANTEAFFGQGTRLTVV.

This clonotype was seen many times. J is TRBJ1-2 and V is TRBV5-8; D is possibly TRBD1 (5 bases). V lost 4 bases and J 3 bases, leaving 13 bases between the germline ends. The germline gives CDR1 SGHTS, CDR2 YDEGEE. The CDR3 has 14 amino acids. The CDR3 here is CASSPEGPDYGYTF. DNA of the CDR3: TGTGCCAGCAGCCCAGAGGGGCCGGACTATGGCTACACCTTC.

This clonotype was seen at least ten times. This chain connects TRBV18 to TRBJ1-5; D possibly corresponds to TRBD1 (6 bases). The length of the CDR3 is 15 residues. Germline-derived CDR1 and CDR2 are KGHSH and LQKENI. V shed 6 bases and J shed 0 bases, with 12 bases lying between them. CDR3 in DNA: TGTGCCAGCTCGCCGACAGGAAGTAGCAATCAGCCCCAGCATTTT. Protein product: CASSPTGSSNQPQHF.

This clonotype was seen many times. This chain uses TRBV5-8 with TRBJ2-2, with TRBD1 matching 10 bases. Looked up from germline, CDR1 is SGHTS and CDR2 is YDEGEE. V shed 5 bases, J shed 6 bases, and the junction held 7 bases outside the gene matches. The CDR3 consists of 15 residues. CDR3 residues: CASSHGTGEAGELFF. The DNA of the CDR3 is TGTGCCAGCAGTCACGGGACAGGGGAGGCCGGGGAGCTGTTTTTT.